This T cell receptor (beta chain) was sequenced for a study of cytomegalovirus exposure and HLA in healthy donors. Study as a whole: The early release's HLA-typed donors yielded roughly 85 million unique TCRs.

Unmatched junction bases numbered 11, after V lost 2 bases and J lost 8 bases. Germline CDR1 is SQVTM and CDR2 is ANQGSEA. The CDR3 runs to 14 residues. The PCR employed 60 Vbeta primers together with 13 Jbeta primers. Method: immunoSEQ multiplex PCR; TCRdb's copy keeps in-frame clones and lacks some. The sample is made up of just over 80,000 clones, and the top ten hold approximately 1.1% of it. This receptor was identified in a woman aged 25-40 years in good health and CMV-seronegative. Sequenced: PBMCs. This chain links TRBV29-1 with TRBJ1-1; 7 nucleotides agree with TRBD1. The CDR3 region has the DNA TGCAGCGTTGAATCGGCAGGGGGGACCGTCGAAGCTTTCTTT. This codes for CSVESAGGTVEAFF.